These T cell receptor beta chains were read from a single sample in a study of blood T cell repertoires in COVID-19. Profiled with immunoSEQ multiplex PCR; TCRdb holds only in-frame clones, not every one. The data hold 25,000 to 35,000 clones, with roughly 93% observed a single time. Sequenced input: peripheral blood. These receptors all stem from a woman in her 70s with COVID-19, enrolled during active disease. Each CDR3 is given without its conserved first and last residue.

cdr3_aa v_call
ASSPMGQGYEQY TRBV6-5
SVEIARGNQPQH TRBV29-1
SALSPTGGLAKNIQY TRBV29-1
ASSLASGNNSPLH TRBV7-9
ASSPFPGPNEGTQY TRBV9
SVGDPGLNYGYT TRBV29-1
ASSLSGDQPQH TRBV5-4
ASSMWAGVGTDTQY TRBV19
ASSQGEGAVTNEKLF TRBV14
ASLQGVGETQY TRBV3-1/TRBV3-2
ATSPPGTNYGYT TRBV24-1
ASSQDPGVAASYEQY TRBV4-2
ATSDRGPQTGELF TRBV24-1
ASLRGGGSLTGELF TRBV19
ASRYTENTEAF TRBV28
ASSRGGPDTQY TRBV5-1
ASSLVVTGVAGELF TRBV27
ASSLRQGGYNEQF TRBV28
ASSTGTSGLEQY TRBV6-2/TRBV6-3
ASSQMTGSGNTIY TRBV3-1/TRBV3-2
ASSPGLAVDTQY TRBV14
ASSLEAGSYNEQF TRBV27
ASSPALLASSEQY TRBV27
ATSARLGDRGHDGELF TRBV24-1
ASSRTLAGYNEQF TRBV13
ASCRTGGETQY TRBV4-1
ASSYGRIGTGDPQH TRBV6-5
AWVGQVTGELF TRBV30
ASRGQLYGYT TRBV27
SVGARNVYNEQF TRBV29-1
ASSTSGSLNEQF TRBV6-5
ASSSTSGSNEKLF TRBV7-9
SASLSGRTLTGELF TRBV20-1
ASSQLMAGVTDTQY TRBV4-2
ASSLAGGSGRDNEQF TRBV7-9
ASTVRGSRNIQY TRBV19
ASSVPRGLQDAGELF TRBV9
ASGGGLRPGELF TRBV9
ATSGASEETQY TRBV24-1
AGAGWKVEKLF TRBV30
ASRQNRGNYGYT TRBV28
ASKLEGLANTIY TRBV6-5
ASSLYSGKNYGYT TRBV5-4
ASSLRGYSNQPQH TRBV5-8
AIRTSGTTGELF TRBV10-3
AWTPREGLISYEQY TRBV30
ASSISGWELF TRBV19
ASSKTGPAVNQPQH TRBV5-5